This T cell receptor beta chain was captured by sequencing in a study of T-cell memory formation after mild COVID-19. Study background: In these data, TCR clusters were largely donor specific.

This clonotype has a handful of counts. Its antigen is as yet unknown. The CDR3 totals 13 residues. V lost 6 bases and J lost 0, with 8 bases in between. Germline V gives CDR1 SNHLY, CDR2 FYNNEI. Overall study results and limits: Clones shrinking between day 15 and 85 showed a balanced CD4/CD8 split, and those that grew later tilted toward CD4+.

TCRdb used MiXCR to reprocess the 5' RACE reads, holding one entry per CDR3 protein. The data hold around 510,000 distinct CDR3 sequences, with 20% to 25% observed a single time. Sequencing input: PBMCs or a T cell subset sorted from them (not recorded which). The chain carries TRBV2 and TRBJ1-2, with a weak D call TRBD1 (5 bases). The clonotype was recovered from an adult woman who had mild COVID-19 (a few samples of this study predate the infection). Cell type and time point are not known. DNA for the CDR3: TGTGCCAGCAGGGAACAGGCTAACTATGGCTACACCTTC. Its translation is CASREQANYGYTF.